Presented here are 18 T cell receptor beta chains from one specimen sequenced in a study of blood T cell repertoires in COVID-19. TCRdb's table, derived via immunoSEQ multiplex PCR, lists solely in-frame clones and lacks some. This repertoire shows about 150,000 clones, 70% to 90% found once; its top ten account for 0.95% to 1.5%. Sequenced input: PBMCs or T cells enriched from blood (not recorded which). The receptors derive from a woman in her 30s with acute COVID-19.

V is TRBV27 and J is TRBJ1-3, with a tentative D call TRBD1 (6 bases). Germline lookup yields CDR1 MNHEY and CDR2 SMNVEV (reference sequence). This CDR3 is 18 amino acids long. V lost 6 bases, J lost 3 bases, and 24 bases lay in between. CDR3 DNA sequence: TGTGCCAGCAGAAATATAGGACAGCCCTATATTGTTGGAAACACCATATATTTT. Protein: CASRNIGQPYIVGNTIYF.

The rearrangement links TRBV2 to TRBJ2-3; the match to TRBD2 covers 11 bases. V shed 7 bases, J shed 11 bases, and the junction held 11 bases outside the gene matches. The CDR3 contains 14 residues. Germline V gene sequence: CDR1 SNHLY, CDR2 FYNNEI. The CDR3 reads CASTPTSGNHWQYF. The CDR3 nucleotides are TGTGCCAGCACGCCGACTAGCGGGAACCATTGGCAGTATTTT. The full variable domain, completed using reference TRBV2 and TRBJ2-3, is EPEVTQTPSHQVTQMGQEVILRCVPISNHLYFYWYRQILGQKVEFLVSFYNNEISEKSEIFDDQFSVERPDGSNFTLKIRSTKLEDSAMYFCASTPTSGNHWQYFGPGTRLTVL.

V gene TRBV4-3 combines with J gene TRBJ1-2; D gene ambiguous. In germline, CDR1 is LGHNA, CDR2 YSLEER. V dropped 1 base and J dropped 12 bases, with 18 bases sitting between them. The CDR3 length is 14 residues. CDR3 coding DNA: TGCGCCAGCAGCCAAGGCCCCCGCACGGAGAAAAACACCTTC. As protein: CASSQGPRTEKNTF.

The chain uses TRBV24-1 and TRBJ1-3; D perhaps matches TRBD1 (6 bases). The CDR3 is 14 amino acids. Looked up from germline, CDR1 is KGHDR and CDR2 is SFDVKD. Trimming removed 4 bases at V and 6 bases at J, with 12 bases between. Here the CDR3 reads CATSDPDSENTIYF. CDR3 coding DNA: TGTGCCACCAGTGACCCGGACAGTGAAAACACCATATATTTT.

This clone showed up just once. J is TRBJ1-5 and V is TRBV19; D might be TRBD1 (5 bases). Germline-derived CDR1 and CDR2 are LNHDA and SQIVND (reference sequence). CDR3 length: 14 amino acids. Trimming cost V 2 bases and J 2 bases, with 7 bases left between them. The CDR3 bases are TGTGCCAGTAGTATAAAAGGGGGCAATCAGCCCCAGCATTTT. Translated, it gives CASSIKGGNQPQHF.

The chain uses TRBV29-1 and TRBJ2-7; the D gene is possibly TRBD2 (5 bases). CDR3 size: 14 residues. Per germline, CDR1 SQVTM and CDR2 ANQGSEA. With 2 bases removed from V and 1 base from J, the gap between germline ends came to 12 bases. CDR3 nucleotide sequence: TGCAGCGTTGAAAGAGGGCCTGCTTCCTACGAGCAGTACTTC. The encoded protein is CSVERGPASYEQYF.

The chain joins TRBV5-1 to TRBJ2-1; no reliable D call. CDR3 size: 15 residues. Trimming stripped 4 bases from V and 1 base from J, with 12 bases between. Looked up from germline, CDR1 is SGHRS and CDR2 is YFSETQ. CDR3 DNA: TGCGCCAGCAGCGAGTACGGTAATTCCTACAATGAGCAGTTCTTC. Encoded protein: CASSEYGNSYNEQFF.

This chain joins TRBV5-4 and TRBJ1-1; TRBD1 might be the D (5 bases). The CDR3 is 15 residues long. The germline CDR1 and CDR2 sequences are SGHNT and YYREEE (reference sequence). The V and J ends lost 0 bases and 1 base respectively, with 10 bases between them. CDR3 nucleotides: TGTGCCAGCAGCTTGGTCGGGCAGGGGAACACTGAAGCTTTCTTT. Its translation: CASSLVGQGNTEAFF.

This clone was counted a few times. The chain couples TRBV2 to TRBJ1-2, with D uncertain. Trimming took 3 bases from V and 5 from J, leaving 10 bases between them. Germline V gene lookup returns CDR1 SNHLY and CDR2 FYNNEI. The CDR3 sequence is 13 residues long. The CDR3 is CASSDAAAYGYTF. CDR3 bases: TGTGCCAGCAGTGATGCGGCGGCGTATGGCTACACCTTC.

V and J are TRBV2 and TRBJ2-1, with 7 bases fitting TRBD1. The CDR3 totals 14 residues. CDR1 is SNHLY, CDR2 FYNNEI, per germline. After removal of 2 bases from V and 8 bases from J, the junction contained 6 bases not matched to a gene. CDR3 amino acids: CASSEMTGLDEQFF. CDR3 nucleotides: TGTGCCAGCAGTGAAATGACAGGGCTGGATGAGCAGTTCTTC.

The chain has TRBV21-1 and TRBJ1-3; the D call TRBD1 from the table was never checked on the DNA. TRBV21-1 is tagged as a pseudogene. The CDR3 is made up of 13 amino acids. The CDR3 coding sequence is TGTGCCAGCGAAGGGGGCACTGGAAACACCATATATTTT. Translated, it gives CASEGGTGNTIYF.

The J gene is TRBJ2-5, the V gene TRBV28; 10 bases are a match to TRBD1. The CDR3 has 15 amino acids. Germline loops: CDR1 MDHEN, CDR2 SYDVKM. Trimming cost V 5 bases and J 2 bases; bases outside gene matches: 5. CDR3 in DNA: TGTGCCAGCAGTACTCCGGGACAGGGGCAAGAGACCCAGTACTTC. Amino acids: CASSTPGQGQETQYF.

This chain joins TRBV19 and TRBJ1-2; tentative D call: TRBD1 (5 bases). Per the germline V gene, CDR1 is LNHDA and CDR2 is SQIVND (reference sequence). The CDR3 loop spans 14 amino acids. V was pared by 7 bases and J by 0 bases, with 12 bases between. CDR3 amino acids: CASMGQAPNYGYTF. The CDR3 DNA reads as TGTGCCAGTATGGGGCAGGCCCCTAACTATGGCTACACCTTC.

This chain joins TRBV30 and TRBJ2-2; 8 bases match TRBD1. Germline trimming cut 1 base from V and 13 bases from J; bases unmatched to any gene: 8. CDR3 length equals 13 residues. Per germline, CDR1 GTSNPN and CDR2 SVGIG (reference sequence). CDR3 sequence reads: CAWSAGWTGRLFF. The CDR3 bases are TGTGCCTGGAGTGCGGGTTGGACAGGGCGGCTGTTTTTT.

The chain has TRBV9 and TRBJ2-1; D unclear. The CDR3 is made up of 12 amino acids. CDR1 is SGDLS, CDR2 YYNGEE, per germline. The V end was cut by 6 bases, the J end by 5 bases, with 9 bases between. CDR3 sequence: CASTGQDNEQFF. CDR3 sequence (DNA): TGTGCCAGCACAGGTCAAGACAATGAGCAGTTCTTC.

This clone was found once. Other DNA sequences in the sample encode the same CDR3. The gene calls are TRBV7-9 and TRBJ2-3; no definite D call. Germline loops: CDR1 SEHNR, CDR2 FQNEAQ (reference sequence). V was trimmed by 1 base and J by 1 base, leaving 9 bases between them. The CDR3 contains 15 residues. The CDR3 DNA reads TGTGCCAGCAGCTTAGTCCCCCAGGGCACAGATACGCAGTATTTT. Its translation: CASSLVPQGTDTQYF.

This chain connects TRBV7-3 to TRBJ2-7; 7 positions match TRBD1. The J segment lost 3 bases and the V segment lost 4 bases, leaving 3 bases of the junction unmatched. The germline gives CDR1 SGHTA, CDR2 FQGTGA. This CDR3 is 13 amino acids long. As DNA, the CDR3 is TGTGCCAGCAGCTCCCAGGGGGACTACGAGCAGTACTTC. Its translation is CASSSQGDYEQYF.

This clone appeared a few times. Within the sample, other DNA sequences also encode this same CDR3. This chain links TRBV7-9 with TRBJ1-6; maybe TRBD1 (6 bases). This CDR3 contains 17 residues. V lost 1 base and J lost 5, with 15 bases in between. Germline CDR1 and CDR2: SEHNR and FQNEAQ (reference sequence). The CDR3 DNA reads TGTGCCAGCAGCTTAGGTGGCGGGGGCCGAAATAATTCACCCCTCCACTTT. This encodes CASSLGGGGRNNSPLHF.